This T cell receptor (beta chain) originates from a study of post-analysis software for immune sequencing data. Prepared libraries of TCR beta cDNA carried unique molecular identifiers. Using its own MiXCR run on the PCR reads, TCRdb lists one record per CDR3 protein. The sample lists some 800,000 distinct CDR3 sequences, around 46% seen once, with just under 5% in the top ten. This clonotype appeared a single time. What was sequenced was blood. The sequence came from a girl aged 5-17 years with multiple sclerosis.

The CDR3 DNA sequence: TGTGCCACCAGCAGAGATCAGGGTCCCTACGAGCAGTACTTC. Translation gives CATSRDQGPYEQYF. This rearrangement joins TRBV15 to TRBJ2-7, with D possibly TRBD1 on 5 matching bases. In germline, CDR1 is LNHNV, CDR2 YYDKDF (reference sequence). This CDR3 contains 14 residues. With 0 bases removed from V and 2 bases from J, the gap between germline ends came to 8 bases.